The 10 T cell receptor beta chains below were found in one sample sequenced in a study of response to subunit inactivated influenza vaccine. TCRdb reanalysed the RT-PCR reads using MiXCR and keeps one entry per CDR3 protein. The data hold over 800,000 distinct CDR3 sequences, with 21% observed a single time. Sequencing used PBMCs from blood, obtained 5 days after vaccination. The receptor set was obtained from a man aged 50 or older who received an inactivated influenza vaccine.

This clonotype was counted only a few times. The chain uses TRBV5-1 and TRBJ2-1, with a tentative D call TRBD1 (5 bases). Deletions cut 1 base from V and 2 bases from J, with 10 bases between. CDR3 length equals 15 residues. CDR1 and CDR2 from the germline V gene are SGHRS and YFSETQ. Written as DNA, the CDR3 is TGCGCCAGCAGCTTGCAGCAGGGCCCCTACAATGAGCAGTTCTTC. It codes for CASSLQQGPYNEQFF.

This rearrangement joins TRBV24-1 to TRBJ2-7; D possibly matches TRBD1 or TRBD2 (5 bases each). The CDR3 has 14 amino acids. Trimming removed 2 bases from V and 0 bases from J, with 7 bases in between. CDR1 and CDR2 from the germline V gene are KGHDR and SFDVKD. The CDR3 reads CATSDSGSSYEQYF. In nucleotides, the CDR3 is TGTGCCACCAGTGATTCAGGGAGCTCCTACGAGCAGTACTTC.

The gene calls are TRBV20-1 and TRBJ2-2; D unresolved. CDR1 and CDR2 from the germline V gene are DFQATT and SNEGSKA (reference sequence). Trimming cost V 2 bases and J 5 bases, with 15 bases left between them. The CDR3 loop spans 15 amino acids. CDR3: CSARLTGDYTGELFF. The CDR3 nucleotides read TGCAGTGCTAGATTGACTGGAGATTATACCGGGGAGCTGTTTTTT.

The chain employs TRBV20-1 and TRBJ2-5; TRBD2 matches 11 bases. J was trimmed by 1 base and V by 3 bases; bases with no gene match: 10. The germline gives CDR1 DFQATT, CDR2 SNEGSKA (reference sequence). The CDR3 is 17 residues long. This CDR3 reads CSARLSGGATGQETQYF. The CDR3 nucleotides are TGCAGTGCTAGGCTTAGCGGGGGGGCTACGGGCCAAGAGACCCAGTACTTC.

This clonotype was found a few times. V usage is TRBV14 and J usage is TRBJ2-1; 9 positions match TRBD1. Germline V gene data show CDR1 as SGHDN and CDR2 as FVKESK. CDR3 length equals 16 residues. V shed 2 bases, J shed 2 bases, and the junction held 4 bases outside the gene matches. The CDR3 spells CASSQWDRVTYNEQFF. In DNA, the CDR3 is TGTGCCAGCAGCCAATGGGACAGGGTCACCTACAATGAGCAGTTCTTC.

This clonotype has ten or more counts. The V gene is TRBV7-2, the J gene TRBJ2-7; D is undetermined. This CDR3 has 12 residues. V dropped 3 bases and J dropped 6 bases, with 9 bases sitting between them. Germline V gene sequence: CDR1 SGHTA, CDR2 FQGNSA. The CDR3 region has the DNA TGTGCCAGCAGCTTTTTTAGTCGCGAGCAGTACTTC. This sequence encodes CASSFFSREQYF.

V usage is TRBV6-5 and J usage is TRBJ1-1, with unresolved D. Trimming pared 4 bases from V and 7 bases from J, leaving 10 bases between. The CDR3 loop spans 12 amino acids. Per the germline V gene, CDR1 is MNHEY and CDR2 is SVGAGI. CDR3 region: CASSFGGFEAFF. In nucleotides, the CDR3 is TGTGCCAGCAGTTTTGGCGGATTTGAAGCTTTCTTT.

For the CDR3, the DNA is TGCAGTGCTGCACGTGGTAGCGGGAGGCCCCTTCAACACAATGAGCAGTTCTTC. This translates into CSAARGSGRPLQHNEQFF. The chain is built from TRBV20-1 and TRBJ2-1; 10 nucleotides line up with TRBD2. The germline gives CDR1 DFQATT, CDR2 SNEGSKA (reference sequence). V shed 5 bases and J 5 bases; nucleotides not matched to a gene: 18. This CDR3 is built from 18 residues.

There are a few counts of this clonotype. This chain uses TRBV7-9 with TRBJ1-1, with D unclear. The germline V gene has CDR1 SEHNR and CDR2 FQNEAQ (reference sequence). Trimming left V 0 bases short and J 5 bases short, with 13 bases between. The CDR3 totals 15 residues. The CDR3 loop reads CASSLALGRATEAFF. For the CDR3, the DNA is TGTGCCAGCAGCTTAGCGCTTGGCCGGGCTACTGAAGCTTTCTTT.

Many counts were recorded for this clonotype. V usage is TRBV12-3 or TRBV12-4 and J usage is TRBJ2-3, with TRBD2 matching 10 bases. The CDR3 is made up of 19 amino acids. V was clipped by 11 bases and J by 1 base; unmatched bases: 21. In DNA, the CDR3 is TGTGCCTTCAGTTTTTTTCCTAGCGGGAGACGGGATCGCACAGATACGCAGTATTTT. Translation: CAFSFFPSGRRDRTDTQYF.